This entry features one TCR beta chain sequence. The data were taken from a study of blood T cell repertoires in COVID-19. Whole-study context: The United States, Italy and Spain were the sources of the acute and convalescent COVID-19 samples. T cells, B-cell-depleted T cells, or PBMCs supplied cDNA or gDNA.

J gave up 12 bases and V 0 bases, and 6 bases lay outside the gene matches. This CDR3 has 15 residues. Per germline, CDR1 SGHTA and CDR2 FQGNSA. Methods used by the authors: Scientists estimated how many nucleated cells there were by amplifying reference gene primers. Profiling relied on immunoSEQ multiplex PCR, and the TCRdb table lists in-frame clones only, not all of them. That table gives V, J and clone size, and the DNA gave D and trimming. The sample gives roughly 120,000 clones, around 90% of which show up once; 6.5% to 8.5% is in the top ten. This rearrangement joins TRBV7-2 to TRBJ2-4; 12 nucleotides agree with TRBD2. The clonotype originates from a human donor in a cohort sampled during active COVID-19. What was sequenced was peripheral blood. The CDR3 sequence: CASSLALAGGPPQYF. DNA of the CDR3: TGTGCCAGCAGCTTAGCTCTAGCGGGAGGGCCTCCTCAGTACTTC. Supplemented by reference TRBV7-2 and TRBJ2-4, the full variable domain reads GAGVSQSPSNKVTEKGKDVELRCDPISGHTALYWYRQSLGQGLEFLIYFQGNSAPDKSGLPSDRFSAERTGGSVSTLTIQRTQQEDSAVYLCASSLALAGGPPQYFGAGTRLSVL.